This passage covers 32 T cell receptor beta chains from one sample sequenced in a study of beta chain features in type 1 diabetes. Of the isolated RNA, all was reverse transcribed, and so the sequenced material was expressed TCRB transcripts. Measured with immunoSEQ multiplex PCR; TCRdb has only the in-frame clones, and not every one. The table includes 300,000 to 350,000 clones, around 15% detected once. Material for sequencing was central memory CD4+ T cells from blood. Every receptor here comes from a man younger than 45 in good health.

The chain is built from TRBV7-9 and TRBJ1-2; D ambiguous. This CDR3 has 14 residues. Deletions cut 5 bases from V and 12 bases from J, with 22 bases between. Germline V CDR1 and CDR2: SEHNR, FQNEAQ (reference sequence). The CDR3 is CASSTKRETSLNTF. DNA of the CDR3: TGTGCCAGCAGCACAAAAAGAGAAACAAGCCTCAACACCTTC.

The chain recombines TRBV14 with TRBJ1-2, with unresolved D. The V end lost 0 bases, the J end lost 14 bases, and 16 bases lay between the germline ends. Germline-derived CDR1 and CDR2 are SGHDN and FVKESK. This CDR3 has 13 amino acids. CDR3 DNA: TGTGCCAGCAGCCAAGATCGTAACGGGGTGAGAACCTTC. Its protein is CASSQDRNGVRTF.

The V gene is TRBV6-5, the J gene TRBJ1-2; D is unclear. The CDR3 is 15 residues long. Germline lookup yields CDR1 MNHEY and CDR2 SVGAGI. Trimming took off 0 bases at V and 4 bases at J, with 12 bases between the two ends. The CDR3 reads CASSYSTSGFYGYTF. DNA for the CDR3: TGTGCCAGCAGTTACTCGACTTCGGGGTTCTATGGCTACACCTTC.

This clone has only a few counts. V is TRBV7-7 and J is TRBJ2-1, with TRBD2 matching over 8 bases. The junction had 8 bases not matched to a gene; V was cut back by 5 bases and J by 8 bases. Germline CDR1 reads SSHAT; CDR2 reads FNYEAQ (reference sequence). CDR3 size: 14 residues. The CDR3 DNA sequence: TGTGCCAGCAGCCTACGTCCGGGGGGGCATGAGCAGTTCTTC. The encoded protein is CASSLRPGGHEQFF.

The chain uses TRBV5-5 and TRBJ2-5, with 10 bases fitting TRBD1. CDR3 length: 15 residues. Germline values: CDR1 SGHKS, CDR2 YYEKEE (reference sequence). With V trimmed by 3 bases and J by 5 bases, 7 bases remained unmatched. CDR3 sequence (DNA): TGTGCCAGCAGCTCACCGCCGGGACAGGGGGAGACCCAGTACTTC. As protein: CASSSPPGQGETQYF.

The V and J genes are TRBV27 and TRBJ2-1, with 10 nucleotides matching TRBD2. Germline CDR1 MNHEY, CDR2 SMNVEV (reference sequence). Trimming at V came to 6 bases and at J to 12 bases, leaving 23 bases not matched to a gene. The CDR3 is 18 amino acids. The CDR3 protein is CASSSLGIRASGSRGQFF. The CDR3 nucleotides are TGTGCCAGCAGCAGCCTCGGTATCCGGGCTAGCGGGAGTCGGGGGCAGTTCTTC.

Concerning this clone: At the DNA level, this CDR3 is encoded by other sequences in the same sample as well. The rearrangement links TRBV4-2 to TRBJ1-2; D is unclear. The CDR3 runs to 11 residues. Per the germline V gene, CDR1 is LGHNA and CDR2 is YNFKEQ. V lost 0 bases and J 8 bases, leaving 4 bases between the germline ends. In DNA form, the CDR3 reads TGTGCCAGCAGCCAAGAAGGGGGCTACACCTTC. Amino acids: CASSQEGGYTF.

In this sample, this clone turned up a few times. This chain connects TRBV25-1 to TRBJ2-4, with D unclear. There are 15 residues in the CDR3. Between the trimmed V and J ends, which lost 1 base and 0 bases, there was a span of 7 bases. Germline-derived CDR1 and CDR2 are MGHDK and SYGVNS. The CDR3: CASSESGRAKNIQYF. The CDR3 DNA reads as TGTGCCAGCAGTGAATCGGGTAGAGCCAAAAACATTCAGTACTTC.

This clone has a handful of counts. The chain carries TRBV11-2 and TRBJ2-1; possible D gene TRBD1, 6 bases. The germline CDR1 and CDR2 sequences are SGHAT and FQNNGV. Trimming left V 3 bases short and J 9 bases short, with 12 bases between. CDR3 size: 13 residues. CDR3 region: CASSLQGPGEQFF. The CDR3 DNA sequence: TGTGCCAGCAGCTTGCAGGGGCCAGGTGAGCAGTTCTTC.

This clone was picked up a small number of times. The genes are TRBV29-1 and TRBJ2-1, with D maybe TRBD2 (5 bases). This CDR3 has 14 amino acids. V lost 6 bases and J lost 5, with 17 bases in between. CDR1 is SQVTM, CDR2 ANQGSEA, per germline. DNA of the CDR3: TGCAGCGTCGTGGGCACTAGTATTCACAATGAGCAGTTCTTC. Translated, it gives CSVVGTSIHNEQFF.

In its sample, this clone was seen once. V and J are TRBV27 and TRBJ2-1, with 8 bases identical to TRBD2. CDR3 size: 17 residues. Germline CDR1 MNHEY, CDR2 SMNVEV (reference sequence). The V and J ends lost 5 bases and 6 bases, in that order; junction bases with no gene match: 15. CDR3 DNA: TGTGCCAGCAGTCCTAAAAGGGGACTAGGTCGGGGCAATGAGCAGTTCTTC. It yields the protein CASSPKRGLGRGNEQFF.

V usage is TRBV28 and J usage is TRBJ1-5; the D is unclear. The CDR3 totals 12 residues. Germline V gene data show CDR1 as MDHEN and CDR2 as SYDVKM. Trimming left V 6 bases short and J 6 bases short, with 9 bases between. The CDR3 sequence: CASRVGSQPQHF. CDR3 nucleotide sequence: TGTGCCAGCAGGGTGGGGAGTCAGCCCCAGCATTTT.

This clone occurred a few times. V is TRBV11-2 and J is TRBJ2-7; 7 nucleotides agree with TRBD1. Germline trimming cut 5 bases from V and 0 bases from J; bases unmatched to any gene: 4. The V gene's germline CDR1 is SGHAT and CDR2 FQNNGV. The CDR3 is 14 residues long. Here the CDR3 reads CASSKGQSSYEQYF. DNA of the CDR3: TGTGCCAGCAGCAAGGGACAGAGCTCCTACGAGCAGTACTTC.

The chain is built from TRBV7-2 and TRBJ2-1; 15 nucleotides agree with TRBD2. The CDR3 runs 18 residues. Germline CDR1 reads SGHTA; CDR2 reads FQGNSA. J gave up 8 bases and V 0 bases, and 8 bases lay outside the gene matches. The CDR3 DNA reads TGTGCCAGCAGCTTAGCGATATGGACTAGCGGGAGGGGCCATGAGCAGTTCTTC. Protein: CASSLAIWTSGRGHEQFF.

V usage is TRBV7-7 and J usage is TRBJ2-7; possible D gene TRBD1, 6 bases. There are 13 residues in the CDR3. From germline, CDR1 is SSHAT and CDR2 FNYEAQ (reference sequence). The ends were cut back, 2 bases at V and 6 bases at J, with 11 bases in the middle. Written as DNA, the CDR3 is TGTGCCAGCAGCTTAACGACAGGATCCGAGCAGTACTTC. It translates to CASSLTTGSEQYF.

A few counts support this clone. The genes are TRBV7-6 and TRBJ2-1, with D tentatively TRBD1 or TRBD2 (5 bases each). The CDR3 runs to 12 residues. In germline, CDR1 is SGHVS, CDR2 FNYEAQ. V lost 5 bases and J 8 bases, leaving 10 bases between the germline ends. CDR3 nucleotides: TGTGCCAGCAGCAAACTGGGGGATGAGCAGTTCTTC. Its protein is CASSKLGDEQFF.

The rearrangement uses TRBV6-5 and TRBJ2-1; 7 nucleotides align to TRBD1. V lost 5 bases and J lost 12; bases outside the gene matches: 7. Germline CDR1 is MNHEY and CDR2 is SVGAGI. There are 12 residues in the CDR3. The CDR3 reads CASSRQGKGQFF. CDR3 DNA sequence: TGTGCCAGCAGTCGACAGGGTAAGGGGCAGTTCTTC.

Regarding this clone: Other DNA sequences of this sample code for an identical CDR3. The rearrangement joins TRBV2 to TRBJ2-3; 7 nucleotides agree with TRBD2. Trimming removed 8 bases from V and 2 bases from J; junction bases left unmatched: 4. Germline assignment: CDR1 SNHLY and CDR2 FYNNEI. The CDR3 sequence is 13 residues long. As DNA, the CDR3 is TGTGCCAGCGGGCGGGAGTCCACAGATACGCAGTATTTT. The encoded protein is CASGRESTDTQYF.

This rearrangement joins TRBV7-9 to TRBJ2-1; perhaps TRBD2 as D (5 bases). This CDR3 contains 13 residues. Trimming stripped 3 bases from V and 7 bases from J, with 10 bases between. From germline, CDR1 is SEHNR and CDR2 FQNEAQ (reference sequence). The CDR3 DNA reads TGTGCCAGCAGCTTTGTGGGAGTTAATGAGCAGTTCTTC. Its protein is CASSFVGVNEQFF. The full variable domain, rest sourced from reference TRBV7-9 and TRBJ2-1, is DTGVSQNPRHKITKRGQNVTFRCDPISEHNRLYWYRQTLGQGPEFLTYFQNEAQLEKSRLLSDRFSAERPKGSFSTLEIQRTEQGDSAMYLCASSFVGVNEQFFGPGTRLTVL.

The chain couples TRBV7-7 to TRBJ2-3, with 10 bases identical to TRBD2. V shed 5 bases and J 8 bases; nucleotides not matched to a gene: 7. Germline V gene sequence: CDR1 SSHAT, CDR2 FNYEAQ (reference sequence). The CDR3 extends over 14 amino acids. The CDR3 DNA follows: TGTGCCAGCAGCCTGAGCGGGAGGGCCGGTACGCAGTATTTT. It is translated as CASSLSGRAGTQYF.

The rearrangement links TRBV6-1 to TRBJ2-1, with 13 bases identical to TRBD2. This CDR3 has 17 residues. Germline loops: CDR1 MNHNS, CDR2 SASEGT. V dropped 2 bases and J dropped 5; count of bases not matched to a gene: 6. The CDR3 region is CASSEPPGLAGNNEQFF. In DNA, the CDR3 is TGTGCCAGCAGTGAACCCCCGGGACTAGCGGGGAACAATGAGCAGTTCTTC.

This clone was counted between two and nine times. In DNA form, the CDR3 reads TGTGCCAGCAGTCCCTTTTCGGGCGGGGGATCCACAGATACGCAGTATTTT. Translated: CASSPFSGGGSTDTQYF. The chain uses TRBV14 and TRBJ2-3; 7 bases agree with TRBD2. Germline V gene sequence: CDR1 SGHDN, CDR2 FVKESK. CDR3 size: 17 residues. After removal of 6 bases from V and 2 bases from J, the junction contained 14 bases not matched to a gene.

This sequence joins TRBV4-3 and TRBJ2-5, with D perhaps matching TRBD1 (6 bases). This CDR3 has 15 residues. With 1 base removed from V and 2 bases from J, the gap between germline ends came to 11 bases. Germline V lookup: CDR1 LGHNA, CDR2 YSLEER. The CDR3 protein is CASSQGLQGQETQYF. CDR3 bases: TGCGCCAGCAGCCAAGGTCTACAGGGTCAAGAGACCCAGTACTTC.

This clone occurred many times. The genes are TRBV28 and TRBJ2-1; TRBD2 matches 7 bases. Germline-derived CDR1 and CDR2 are MDHEN and SYDVKM. Trimming at V came to 3 bases and at J to 1 base, leaving 3 bases not matched to a gene. The CDR3 covers 15 residues. The CDR3 region is CASSLAGVSYNEQFF. In DNA, the CDR3 is TGTGCCAGCAGTTTGGCGGGAGTGTCCTACAATGAGCAGTTCTTC.

The chain is built from TRBV30 and TRBJ1-4; D gene ambiguous. The CDR3 has 15 residues. From germline, CDR1 is GTSNPN and CDR2 SVGIG (reference sequence). V gave up 1 base and J gave up 1 base, with 10 bases separating them. CDR3 in amino acids: CAWSGLRVTNEKLFF. The CDR3 coding sequence is TGTGCCTGGAGTGGATTAAGGGTAACTAATGAAAAACTGTTTTTT. The full variable domain, rest sourced from reference TRBV30 and TRBJ1-4, is SQTIHQWPATLVQPVGSPLSLECTVEGTSNPNLYWYRQAAGRGLQLLFYSVGIGQISSEVPQNLSASRPQDRQFILSSKKLLLSDSGFYLCAWSGLRVTNEKLFFGSGTQLSVL.

The chain joins TRBV20-1 to TRBJ2-1; the D is unclear. Per the germline V gene, CDR1 is DFQATT and CDR2 is SNEGSKA (reference sequence). The CDR3 is made up of 10 amino acids. V lost 3 bases, J lost 6 bases, and 3 bases lay in between. CDR3 region: CSASFNEQFF. The CDR3 DNA reads as TGCAGTGCTAGTTTCAATGAGCAGTTCTTC.

J is TRBJ2-1 and V is TRBV11-1; 9 bases line up with TRBD1. V shed 5 bases and J 10 bases; nucleotides not matched to a gene: 18. The CDR3 contains 17 residues. Germline CDR1 is SGHAT and CDR2 is FQDESV (reference sequence). The CDR3 DNA is TGTGCCAGCAGCAGCCACAGGGGGCGGTCAACGTCGAGAGAGCAGTTCTTC. Protein: CASSSHRGRSTSREQFF.

V is TRBV18 and J is TRBJ2-3; 10 bases line up with TRBD2. The V gene's germline CDR1 is KGHSH and CDR2 LQKENI. Losses at the gene ends were 3 bases for V and 3 bases for J; bases not matched to a gene: 9. This CDR3 region has 17 residues. The CDR3 reads CASSPPERGGRTDTQYF. The CDR3 DNA reads as TGTGCCAGCTCACCCCCTGAGCGGGGGGGGAGGACAGATACGCAGTATTTT.

This clone was recorded a few times. The CDR3 region is CASESGGLTDTQYF. The CDR3 DNA reads TGTGCCAGCGAAAGCGGGGGTCTCACAGATACGCAGTATTTT. The genes are TRBV7-2 and TRBJ2-3; 8 bases line up with TRBD2. Germline V CDR1 and CDR2: SGHTA, FQGNSA. V shed 8 bases and J 2 bases; nucleotides not matched to a gene: 6. This CDR3 has 14 residues.

A few counts support this clone. The CDR3 region has the DNA TGCAGCGTTATAGGGATTGGCAATGAGCAGTTCTTC. It yields the protein CSVIGIGNEQFF. This rearrangement joins TRBV29-1 to TRBJ2-1; D not resolved. Germline lookup yields CDR1 SQVTM and CDR2 ANQGSEA. This CDR3 has 12 amino acids. V lost 5 bases and J lost 6, with 11 bases in between.

This clone has a handful of counts. Other DNA sequences in the sample encode the same CDR3. V gene TRBV4-2 combines with J gene TRBJ2-5; weak D call: TRBD2 (7 bases). Germline CDR1 and CDR2: LGHNA and YNFKEQ. The CDR3 runs 14 residues. V shed 4 bases and J shed 5 bases, with 14 bases lying between them. The CDR3 coding sequence is TGTGCCAGCAGCCGGGGGGGGGCCGAGGAGACCCAGTACTTC. It codes for CASSRGGAEETQYF.

This chain joins TRBV30 and TRBJ1-5; 8 positions match TRBD1. The J segment lost 7 bases and the V segment lost 8 bases, leaving 13 bases of the junction unmatched. This CDR3 has 14 residues. Germline loops: CDR1 GTSNPN, CDR2 SVGIG (reference sequence). This chain's CDR3 is CASSSQGAGQPQHF. The CDR3 DNA sequence: TGTGCCAGTAGTTCCCAGGGGGCGGGACAGCCCCAGCATTTT.